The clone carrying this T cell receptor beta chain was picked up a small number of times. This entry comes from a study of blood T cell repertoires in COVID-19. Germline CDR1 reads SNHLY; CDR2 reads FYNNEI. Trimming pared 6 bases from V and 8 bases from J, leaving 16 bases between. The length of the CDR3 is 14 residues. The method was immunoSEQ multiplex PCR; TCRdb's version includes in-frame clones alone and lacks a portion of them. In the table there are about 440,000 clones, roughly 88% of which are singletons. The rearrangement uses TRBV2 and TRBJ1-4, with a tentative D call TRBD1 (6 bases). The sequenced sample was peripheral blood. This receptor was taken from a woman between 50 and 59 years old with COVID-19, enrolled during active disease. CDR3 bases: TGTGCCAGCAGGATTGGACAGTCTCCAGAAAAACTGTTTTTT. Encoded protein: CASRIGQSPEKLFF.